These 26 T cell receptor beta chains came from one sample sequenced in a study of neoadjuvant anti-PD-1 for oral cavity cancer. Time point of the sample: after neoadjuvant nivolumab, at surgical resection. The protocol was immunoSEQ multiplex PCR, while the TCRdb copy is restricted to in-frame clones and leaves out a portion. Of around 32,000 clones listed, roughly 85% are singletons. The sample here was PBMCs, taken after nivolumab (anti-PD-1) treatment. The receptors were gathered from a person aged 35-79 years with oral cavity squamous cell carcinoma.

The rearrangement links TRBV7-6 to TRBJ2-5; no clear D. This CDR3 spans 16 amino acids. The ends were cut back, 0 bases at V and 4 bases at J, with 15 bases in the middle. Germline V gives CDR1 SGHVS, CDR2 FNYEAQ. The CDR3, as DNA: TGTGCCAGCAGCTTAGCGTTGGTCCGGGTCGGAGAGACCCAGTACTTC. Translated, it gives CASSLALVRVGETQYF.

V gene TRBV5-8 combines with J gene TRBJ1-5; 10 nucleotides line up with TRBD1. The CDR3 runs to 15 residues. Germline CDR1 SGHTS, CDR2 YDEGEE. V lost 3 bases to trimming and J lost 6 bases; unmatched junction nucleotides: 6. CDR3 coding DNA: TGTGCCAGCAGCTACGGGACAGGGGATCTTCAGCCCCAGCATTTT. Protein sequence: CASSYGTGDLQPQHF. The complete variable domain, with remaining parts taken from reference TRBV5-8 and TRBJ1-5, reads EAGVTQSPTHLIKTRGQQATLRCSPISGHTSVYWYQQALGLGLQFLLWYDEGEERNRGNFPPRFSGRQFPNYSSELNVNALELEDSALYLCASSYGTGDLQPQHFGDGTRLSIL.

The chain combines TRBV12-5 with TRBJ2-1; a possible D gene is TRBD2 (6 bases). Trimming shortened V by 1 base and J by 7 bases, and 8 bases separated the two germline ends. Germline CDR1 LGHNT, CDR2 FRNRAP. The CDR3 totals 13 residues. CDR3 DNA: TGTGCTAGTGGTTTGGGCGGGGCAAATGAGCAGTTCTTC. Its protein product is CASGLGGANEQFF.

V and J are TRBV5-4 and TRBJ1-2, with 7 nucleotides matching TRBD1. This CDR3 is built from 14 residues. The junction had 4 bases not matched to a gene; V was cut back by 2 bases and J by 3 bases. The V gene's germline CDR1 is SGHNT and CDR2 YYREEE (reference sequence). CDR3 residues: CASSLTGTDYGYTF. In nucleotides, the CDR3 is TGTGCCAGCAGCTTAACCGGGACAGACTATGGCTACACCTTC. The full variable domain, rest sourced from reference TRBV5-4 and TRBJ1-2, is ETGVTQSPTHLIKTRGQQVTLRCSSQSGHNTVSWYQQALGQGPQFIFQYYREEENGRGNFPPRFSGLQFPNYSSELNVNALELDDSALYLCASSLTGTDYGYTFGSGTRLTVV.

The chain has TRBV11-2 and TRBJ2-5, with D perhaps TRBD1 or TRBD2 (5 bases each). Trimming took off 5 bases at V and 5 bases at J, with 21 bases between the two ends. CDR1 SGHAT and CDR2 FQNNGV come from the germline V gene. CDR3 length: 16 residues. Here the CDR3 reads CASSPASGTALETQYF. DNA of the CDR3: TGTGCCAGCAGCCCGGCCTCCGGGACCGCTTTGGAGACCCAGTACTTC.

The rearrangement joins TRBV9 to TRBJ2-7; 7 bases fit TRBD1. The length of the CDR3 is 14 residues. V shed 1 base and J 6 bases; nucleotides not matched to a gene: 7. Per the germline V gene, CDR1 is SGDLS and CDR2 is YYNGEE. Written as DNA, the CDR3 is TGTGCCAGCAGCGTAACGACAGGGAACCCCGAGCAGTACTTC. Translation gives CASSVTTGNPEQYF.

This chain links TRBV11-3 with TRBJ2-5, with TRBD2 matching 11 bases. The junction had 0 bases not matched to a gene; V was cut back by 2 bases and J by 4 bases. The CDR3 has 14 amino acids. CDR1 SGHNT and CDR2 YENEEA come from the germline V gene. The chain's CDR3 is CASSLTSGRETQYF. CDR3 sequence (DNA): TGTGCCAGCAGCTTAACTAGCGGGAGAGAGACCCAGTACTTC.

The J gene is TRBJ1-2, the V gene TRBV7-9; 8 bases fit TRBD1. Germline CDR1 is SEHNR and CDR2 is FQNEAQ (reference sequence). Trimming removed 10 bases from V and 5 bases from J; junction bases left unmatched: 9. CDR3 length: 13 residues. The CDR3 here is CATDREEPYGYTF. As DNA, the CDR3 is TGTGCCACGGACAGGGAAGAACCTTATGGCTACACCTTC. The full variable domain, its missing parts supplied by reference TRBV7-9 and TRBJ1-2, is DTGVSQNPRHKITKRGQNVTFRCDPISEHNRLYWYRQTLGQGPEFLTYFQNEAQLEKSRLLSDRFSAERPKGSFSTLEIQRTEQGDSAMYLCATDREEPYGYTFGSGTRLTVV.

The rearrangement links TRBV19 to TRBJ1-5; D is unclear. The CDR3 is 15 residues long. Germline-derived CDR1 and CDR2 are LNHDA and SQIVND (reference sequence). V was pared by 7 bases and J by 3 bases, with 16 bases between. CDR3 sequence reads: CASTLTAYYNQPQHF. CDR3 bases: TGTGCCAGTACCCTGACGGCATACTACAATCAGCCCCAGCATTTT.

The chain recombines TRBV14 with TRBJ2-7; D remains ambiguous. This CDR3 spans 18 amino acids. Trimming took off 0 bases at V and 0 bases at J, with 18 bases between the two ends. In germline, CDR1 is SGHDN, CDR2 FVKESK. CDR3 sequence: CASSQDRVGWGDSYEQYF. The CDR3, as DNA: TGTGCCAGCAGCCAAGACCGCGTGGGTTGGGGTGACTCCTACGAGCAGTACTTC.

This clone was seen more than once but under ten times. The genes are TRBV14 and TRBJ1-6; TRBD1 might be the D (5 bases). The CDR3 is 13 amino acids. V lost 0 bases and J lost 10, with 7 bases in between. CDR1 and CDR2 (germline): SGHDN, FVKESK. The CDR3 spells CASSQEGPSPLHF. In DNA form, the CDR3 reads TGTGCCAGCAGCCAAGAGGGACCGTCACCCCTCCACTTT.

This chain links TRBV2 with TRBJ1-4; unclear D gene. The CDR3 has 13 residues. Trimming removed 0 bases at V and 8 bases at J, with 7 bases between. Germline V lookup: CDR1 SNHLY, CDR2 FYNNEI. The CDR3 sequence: CASSEALSEKLFF. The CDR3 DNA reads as TGTGCCAGCAGTGAAGCGCTTTCCGAAAAACTGTTTTTT.

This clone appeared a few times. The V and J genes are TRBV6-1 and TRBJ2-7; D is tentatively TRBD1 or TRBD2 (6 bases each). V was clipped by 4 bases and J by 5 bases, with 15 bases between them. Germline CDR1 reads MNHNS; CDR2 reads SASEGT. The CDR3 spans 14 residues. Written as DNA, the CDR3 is TGTGCCAGCAGTGGGGGGGCAGGGTGGCACGAGCAGTACTTC. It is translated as CASSGGAGWHEQYF.

The chain's CDR3 is CAIGGAGNTIYF. CDR3 sequence (DNA): TGTGCCATCGGGGGGGCTGGAAACACCATATATTTT. The V call is TRBV28, the J call TRBJ1-3, with D tentatively TRBD1 (5 bases). Germline assignment: CDR1 MDHEN and CDR2 SYDVKM. Trimming removed 10 bases at V and 2 bases at J, with 9 bases between. The CDR3 covers 12 residues. The full variable domain, completed using reference TRBV28 and TRBJ1-3, is DVKVTQSSRYLVKRTGEKVFLECVQDMDHENMFWYRQDPGLGLRLIYFSYDVKMKEKGDIPEGYSVSREKKERFSLILESASTNQTSMYLCAIGGAGNTIYFGEGSWLTVV.

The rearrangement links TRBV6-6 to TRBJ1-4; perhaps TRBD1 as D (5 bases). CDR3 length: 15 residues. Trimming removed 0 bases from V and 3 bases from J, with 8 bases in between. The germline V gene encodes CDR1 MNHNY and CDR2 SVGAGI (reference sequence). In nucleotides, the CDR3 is TGTGCCAGCAGTTACTCGCAGGGACCTAATGAAAAACTGTTTTTT. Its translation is CASSYSQGPNEKLFF.

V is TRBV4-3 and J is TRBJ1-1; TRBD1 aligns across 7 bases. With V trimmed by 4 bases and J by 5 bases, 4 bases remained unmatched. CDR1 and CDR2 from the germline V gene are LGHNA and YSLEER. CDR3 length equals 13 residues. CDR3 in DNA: TGCGCCAGCAGCCGAAACAGGGGAACTGAAGCTTTCTTT. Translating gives CASSRNRGTEAFF.

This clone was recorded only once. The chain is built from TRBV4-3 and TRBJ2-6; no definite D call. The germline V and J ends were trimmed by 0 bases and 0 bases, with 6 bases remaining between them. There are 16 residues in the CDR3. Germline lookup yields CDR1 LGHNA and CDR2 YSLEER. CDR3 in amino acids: CASSQDPDSGANVLTF. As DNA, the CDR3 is TGCGCCAGCAGCCAAGATCCGGACTCTGGGGCCAACGTCCTGACTTTC.

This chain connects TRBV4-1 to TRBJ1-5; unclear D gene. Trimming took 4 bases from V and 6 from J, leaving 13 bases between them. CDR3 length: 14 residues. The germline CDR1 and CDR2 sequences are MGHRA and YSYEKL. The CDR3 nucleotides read TGCGCCAGCAGCCTAAGAGGGTCCTCTCAGCCCCAGCATTTT. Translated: CASSLRGSSQPQHF.

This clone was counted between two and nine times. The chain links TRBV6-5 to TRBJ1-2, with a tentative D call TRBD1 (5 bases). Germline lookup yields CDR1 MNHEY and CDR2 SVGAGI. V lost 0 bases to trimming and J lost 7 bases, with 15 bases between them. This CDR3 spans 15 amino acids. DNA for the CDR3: TGTGCCAGCAGTTACTCGACCGGGGGACGTCTTGGCTACACCTTC. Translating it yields CASSYSTGGRLGYTF.

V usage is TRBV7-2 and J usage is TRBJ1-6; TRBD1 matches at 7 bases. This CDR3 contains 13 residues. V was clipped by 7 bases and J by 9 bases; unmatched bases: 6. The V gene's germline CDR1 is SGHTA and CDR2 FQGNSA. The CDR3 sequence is CASTTDRVSPLHF. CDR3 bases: TGTGCCAGCACTACAGACAGGGTTTCACCCCTCCACTTT.

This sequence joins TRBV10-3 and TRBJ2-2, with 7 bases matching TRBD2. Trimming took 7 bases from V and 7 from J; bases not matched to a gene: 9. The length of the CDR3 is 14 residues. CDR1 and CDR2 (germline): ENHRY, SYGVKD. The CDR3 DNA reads TGTGCCATCAAACAGGCGGGGGAGGTCGGGGAGCTGTTTTTT. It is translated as CAIKQAGEVGELFF.

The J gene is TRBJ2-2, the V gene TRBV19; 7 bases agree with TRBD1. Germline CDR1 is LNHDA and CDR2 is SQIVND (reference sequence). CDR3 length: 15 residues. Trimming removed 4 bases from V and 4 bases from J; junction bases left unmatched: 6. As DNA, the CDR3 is TGTGCCAGTAGTACCGACAGGGTTGGCACCGGGGAGCTGTTTTTT. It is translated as CASSTDRVGTGELFF.

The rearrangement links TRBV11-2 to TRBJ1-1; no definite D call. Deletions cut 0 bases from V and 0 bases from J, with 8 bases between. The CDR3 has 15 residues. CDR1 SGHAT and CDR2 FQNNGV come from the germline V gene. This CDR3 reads CASSLEGLVNTEAFF. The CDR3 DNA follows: TGTGCCAGCAGCTTAGAAGGGCTGGTGAACACTGAAGCTTTCTTT.

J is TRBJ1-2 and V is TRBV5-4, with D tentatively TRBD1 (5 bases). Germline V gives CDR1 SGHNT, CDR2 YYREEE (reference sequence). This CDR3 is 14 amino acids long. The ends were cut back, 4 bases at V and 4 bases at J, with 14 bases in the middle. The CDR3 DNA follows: TGTGCCAGCAGCCGACAGACCGCCGCCTATGGCTACACCTTC. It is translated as CASSRQTAAYGYTF.

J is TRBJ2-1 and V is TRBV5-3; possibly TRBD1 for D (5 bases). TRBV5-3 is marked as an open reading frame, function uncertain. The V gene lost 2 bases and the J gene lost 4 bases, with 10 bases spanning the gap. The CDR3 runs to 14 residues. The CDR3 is CARSFGAHYNEQFF. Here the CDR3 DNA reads TGTGCCAGAAGCTTTGGGGCGCATTACAATGAGCAGTTCTTC.

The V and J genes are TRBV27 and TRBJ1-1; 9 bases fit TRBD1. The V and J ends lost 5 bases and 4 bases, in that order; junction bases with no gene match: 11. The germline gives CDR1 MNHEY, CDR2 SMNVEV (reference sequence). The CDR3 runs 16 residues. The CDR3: CASSKGTGTLLTEAFF. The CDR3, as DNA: TGTGCCAGCAGTAAAGGGACAGGGACCCTTCTCACTGAAGCTTTCTTT.